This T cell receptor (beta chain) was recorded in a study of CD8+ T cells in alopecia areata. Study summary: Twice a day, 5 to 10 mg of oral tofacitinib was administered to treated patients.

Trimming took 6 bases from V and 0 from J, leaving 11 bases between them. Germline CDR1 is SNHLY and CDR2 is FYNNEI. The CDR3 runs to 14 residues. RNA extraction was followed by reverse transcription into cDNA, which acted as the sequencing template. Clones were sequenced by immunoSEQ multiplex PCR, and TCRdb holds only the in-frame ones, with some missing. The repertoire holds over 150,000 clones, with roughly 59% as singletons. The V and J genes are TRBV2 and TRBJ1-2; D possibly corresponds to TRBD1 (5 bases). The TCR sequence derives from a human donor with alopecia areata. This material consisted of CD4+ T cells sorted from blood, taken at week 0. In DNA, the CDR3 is TGTGCCAGCAGCCCCCTGACAGCTAACTATGGCTACACCTTC. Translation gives CASSPLTANYGYTF.